The 23 T cell receptor beta chains below were found in one sample sequenced in a study of blood T cell repertoires in COVID-19. The protocol was immunoSEQ multiplex PCR, while the TCRdb copy is restricted to in-frame clones and leaves out a portion. The sample contains roughly 250,000 clones, approximately 85% of which appear only once. The material sequenced was peripheral blood. The receptors were gathered from a human donor with COVID-19, enrolled during active disease. The donor label of this sample is uncertain.

This clone was detected only a few times. The chain joins TRBV5-4 to TRBJ1-5; D ambiguous. The V end was cut by 1 base, the J end by 0 bases, with 8 bases between. Per germline, CDR1 SGHNT and CDR2 YYREEE (reference sequence). This CDR3 comprises 15 residues. The CDR3 here is CASSLSPSSNQPQHF. DNA for the CDR3: TGTGCCAGCAGCTTGTCACCCAGTAGCAATCAGCCCCAGCATTTT.

The chain carries TRBV12-3 or TRBV12-4 and TRBJ2-2, with a possible D match to TRBD2 (5 bases). The CDR3 extends over 13 amino acids. Trimming stripped 6 bases from V and 4 bases from J, with 9 bases between. The CDR3 region is CASRGLSTGELFF. CDR3 bases: TGTGCCAGCAGAGGACTGAGCACCGGGGAGCTGTTTTTT.

The rearrangement joins TRBV9 to TRBJ1-1; TRBD1 aligns across 11 bases. CDR3 size: 15 residues. The J segment lost 5 bases and the V segment lost 2 bases, leaving 5 bases of the junction unmatched. Per the germline V gene, CDR1 is SGDLS and CDR2 is YYNGEE. The CDR3 is CASSVVWDRGTEAFF. The DNA for the CDR3 is TGTGCCAGCAGCGTGGTGTGGGACAGGGGGACTGAAGCTTTCTTT.

The chain links TRBV9 to TRBJ1-1; D gene ambiguous. V gave up 4 bases and J gave up 4 bases, with 11 bases separating them. This CDR3 is built from 13 residues. CDR1 is SGDLS and CDR2 is YYNGEE in the germline V gene. CDR3 residues: CASSPGFGTEAFF. The CDR3 coding sequence is TGTGCCAGCAGCCCCGGTTTCGGCACTGAAGCTTTCTTT.

The CDR3, as DNA: TGTGCCAGCAGTTACTCGGGCGGACACCTGAACACTGAAGCTTTCTTT. It is translated as CASSYSGGHLNTEAFF. The chain has TRBV6-5 and TRBJ1-1, with a weak D call TRBD1 (5 bases). The germline V and J ends were trimmed by 0 bases and 0 bases, with 11 bases remaining between them. The CDR3 extends over 16 amino acids. CDR1 MNHEY and CDR2 SVGAGI come from the germline V gene.

This clone was found a few times. The chain couples TRBV27 to TRBJ1-1; 7 bases fit TRBD1. Per the germline V gene, CDR1 is MNHEY and CDR2 is SMNVEV (reference sequence). Losses at the gene ends were 5 bases for V and 8 bases for J; bases not matched to a gene: 11. The CDR3 totals 14 residues. The CDR3 DNA follows: TGTGCCAGCAGTCCATCACCGCCGGGACAGGAAGCTTTCTTT. As protein: CASSPSPPGQEAFF.

The J gene is TRBJ2-7, the V gene TRBV28, with 7 bases that match TRBD2. Germline loops: CDR1 MDHEN, CDR2 SYDVKM. The V and J ends lost 5 bases and 1 base, in that order; junction bases with no gene match: 2. The CDR3 extends over 13 amino acids. CDR3 protein: CASSIAGSYEQYF. CDR3 nucleotide sequence: TGTGCCAGCAGTATAGCGGGTTCCTACGAGCAGTACTTC. Using reference TRBV28 and TRBJ2-7 for the parts outside the CDR3, the full variable domain is DVKVTQSSRYLVKRTGEKVFLECVQDMDHENMFWYRQDPGLGLRLIYFSYDVKMKEKGDIPEGYSVSREKKERFSLILESASTNQTSMYLCASSIAGSYEQYFGPGTRLTVT.

V gene TRBV10-2 combines with J gene TRBJ1-1; perhaps TRBD1 as D (6 bases). This CDR3 is 13 amino acids long. V shed 6 bases and J shed 4 bases, with 12 bases lying between them. Per the germline V gene, CDR1 is WSHSY and CDR2 is SAAADI. For the CDR3, the DNA is TGCGCCAGCAGGCCACAGGGCGTCACTGAAGCTTTCTTT. This gives the protein CASRPQGVTEAFF.

CDR3 amino acids: CASYRQDSPLHF. The CDR3 DNA follows: TGTGCCAGCTACCGACAGGATTCACCCCTCCACTTT. The chain links TRBV6-5 to TRBJ1-6, with D possibly TRBD1 on 6 matching bases. The CDR3 extends over 12 amino acids. Germline CDR1 MNHEY, CDR2 SVGAGI. V lost 8 bases and J lost 8, with 10 bases in between.

Note on this clone: Relative to the germline gene, one junction end is altered; a read error may explain this. The rearrangement joins TRBV7-7 to TRBJ2-2; possible D gene TRBD2, 6 bases. CDR3 length: 15 residues. Germline CDR1 reads SSHAT; CDR2 reads FNYEAQ (reference sequence). CDR3 coding DNA: TGTGCTAGCAGCTTAGCCGGAGGGTACACCGGGGAGCTGTTTTTT. Protein product: CASSLAGGYTGELFF.

The V call is TRBV19, the J call TRBJ1-5, with 7 bases that match TRBD1. CDR3 length: 15 amino acids. In germline, CDR1 is LNHDA, CDR2 SQIVND (reference sequence). The ends lost 5 bases at V and 2 bases at J; junction bases unmatched: 6. CDR3 amino acids: CASSGQAWGNQPQHF. The CDR3 nucleotides read TGTGCCAGTAGTGGACAGGCCTGGGGCAATCAGCCCCAGCATTTT.

This clone is a singleton in its sample. The V and J genes are TRBV29-1 and TRBJ2-1; TRBD2 aligns across 10 bases. Trimming removed 5 bases from V and 8 bases from J; junction bases left unmatched: 6. The CDR3 covers 13 residues. Germline CDR1 reads SQVTM; CDR2 reads ANQGSEA. This CDR3 reads CSVPGLASDEQFF. In DNA form, the CDR3 reads TGCAGCGTTCCGGGACTAGCGTCCGATGAGCAGTTCTTC.

The chain employs TRBV19 and TRBJ2-1, with 7 bases lining up with TRBD2. Germline-derived CDR1 and CDR2 are LNHDA and SQIVND (reference sequence). This CDR3 is built from 15 residues. J lost 4 bases, V lost 7 bases, and 10 bases had no gene match. The CDR3 region has the DNA TGTGCCAGTACCTTCCTGGGGGGGGGATACAATGAGCAGTTCTTC. Its protein product is CASTFLGGGYNEQFF.

This clone showed up just once. This chain connects TRBV19 to TRBJ2-5, with D maybe TRBD1 (6 bases). The V and J ends lost 6 bases and 5 bases respectively, with 16 bases between them. This CDR3 has 14 amino acids. In germline, CDR1 is LNHDA, CDR2 SQIVND (reference sequence). The CDR3 region is CASSVHRAGETQYF. Here the CDR3 DNA reads TGTGCCAGTAGCGTTCACAGGGCAGGGGAGACCCAGTACTTC.

Notes on this clone: Sequence at one end of the junction differs from germline and may be a read error. This rearrangement joins TRBV7-2 to TRBJ2-6; TRBD2 matches 9 bases. The CDR3 length is 18 residues. Per the germline V gene, CDR1 is SGHTA and CDR2 is FQGNSA. In DNA form, the CDR3 reads TGTGCCAGCACCTTAAGCTCCCTAGCGGGGCATGGGGCCAACGTCCTGACTTTC. This translates into CASTLSSLAGHGANVLTF.

The chain uses TRBV9 and TRBJ2-6; D gene ambiguous. The V and J ends lost 0 bases and 3 bases respectively, with 4 bases between them. CDR3 length equals 14 residues. Germline-derived CDR1 and CDR2 are SGDLS and YYNGEE. Written as DNA, the CDR3 is TGTGCCAGCAGCGTAGTCGGTGGGGCCAACGTCCTGACTTTC. It is translated as CASSVVGGANVLTF.

Note on this clone: An end of the junction does not agree with germline; a read error may underlie this. V gene TRBV7-2 combines with J gene TRBJ1-1; possible D gene TRBD1, 5 bases. Per germline, CDR1 SGHTA and CDR2 FQGNSA. The CDR3 consists of 13 residues. The CDR3 region is CASSLPGNIEAFF. As DNA, the CDR3 is TGTGCCAGCAGCTTGCCAGGGAACATTGAAGCTTTCTTT.

The chain is built from TRBV15 and TRBJ1-5, with 8 bases that match TRBD1. The junction had 7 bases not matched to a gene; V was cut back by 0 bases and J by 6 bases. The CDR3 loop spans 16 amino acids. Germline V lookup: CDR1 LNHNV, CDR2 YYDKDF (reference sequence). This chain's CDR3 is CATSRDRQGSAQPQHF. For the CDR3, the DNA is TGTGCCACCAGCAGAGACAGACAGGGGTCCGCTCAGCCCCAGCATTTT. Filled out from reference TRBV15 and TRBJ1-5, the complete variable domain reads DAMVIQNPRYQVTQFGKPVTLSCSQTLNHNVMYWYQQKSSQAPKLLFHYYDKDFNNEADTPDNFQSRRPNTSFCFLDIRSPGLGDTAMYLCATSRDRQGSAQPQHFGDGTRLSIL.

The chain links TRBV6-2 or TRBV6-3 to TRBJ2-2; no definite D call. From germline, CDR1 is MNHEY and CDR2 SVGEGT. The CDR3 runs 17 residues. V lost 3 bases to trimming and J lost 2 bases, with 16 bases between them. DNA of the CDR3: TGTGCCAGCAGTTATTTATCGCCAGAATCTAACACCGGGGAGCTGTTTTTT. Amino acids: CASSYLSPESNTGELFF.

The rearrangement uses TRBV29-1 and TRBJ2-5; D might be TRBD2 (5 bases). The CDR3 sequence is 16 residues long. CDR1 SQVTM and CDR2 ANQGSEA come from the germline V gene. The germline V and J ends were trimmed by 4 bases and 1 base, with 19 bases remaining between them. CDR3 loop: CSVVGRSGRRQETQYF. In DNA, the CDR3 is TGCAGCGTTGTAGGGAGATCCGGACGGCGCCAAGAGACCCAGTACTTC.

The V and J genes are TRBV28 and TRBJ1-1, with a weak D call TRBD1 (6 bases). The CDR3 is 12 residues long. CDR1 is MDHEN and CDR2 is SYDVKM in the germline V gene. Trimming shortened V by 4 bases and J by 10 bases, and 13 bases separated the two germline ends. The chain's CDR3 is CASSYGGRGAFF. The CDR3 DNA reads as TGTGCCAGCAGTTACGGGGGGCGGGGAGCTTTCTTT.

The CDR3 loop reads CASSAGTGFNYGYTF. CDR3 DNA sequence: TGTGCCAGCAGTGCCGGGACAGGGTTTAACTATGGCTACACCTTC. V gene TRBV28 combines with J gene TRBJ1-2; 9 bases agree with TRBD1. This CDR3 is built from 15 residues. The V segment lost 5 bases and the J segment 1 base; nucleotides outside the gene matches: 5. Germline CDR1 and CDR2: MDHEN and SYDVKM.

The chain employs TRBV4-1 and TRBJ2-3; a possible D gene is TRBD1 (6 bases). V lost 8 bases and J lost 5, with 14 bases in between. The CDR3 has 13 amino acids. CDR1 and CDR2 from the germline V gene are MGHRA and YSYEKL. The chain's CDR3 is CASARGIGDTQYF. The CDR3 coding sequence is TGCGCCAGCGCGAGGGGGATCGGAGATACGCAGTATTTT.